This T cell receptor beta chain derives from a study of identical twins. This CDR3 has 17 amino acids. V dropped 7 bases and J dropped 3; count of bases not matched to a gene: 16. From the 5' RACE reads, TCRdb called clonotypes with MiXCR, one entry per CDR3 protein. The sample includes 550,000 to 700,000 distinct CDR3 sequences, 21% seen only once; the top ten take around 4.4%. The sample also formed part of further work on T cells expressing NK-cell markers.

The chain links TRBV12-3 or TRBV12-4 to TRBJ2-3, with TRBD2 matching over 7 bases. The clonotype originates from a woman between 18 and 30 years old in good health. The sequencing input was PBMCs. In DNA form, the CDR3 reads TGTGCCAGCATGAGGGGTAGAGCGGGGAGTGGGACAGATACGCAGTATTTT. Translation: CASMRGRAGSGTDTQYF.